A selection of T cell receptor beta chains follows, all from one sample in a study of Ad26.COV2.S vaccination and SARS-CoV-2 variants. Generated by immunoSEQ multiplex PCR, the TCRdb table keeps only in-frame clones and is missing some. The data contain fewer than 400,000 clones, around nine tenths of them seen just once; the ten biggest clones take up approximately 1.9%. Material: peripheral blood, obtained in a trial of Ad26.COV2.S vaccine versus placebo. All receptors derive from a person aged 18-60 years who received the Ad26.COV2.S COVID-19 vaccine or a placebo. Each CDR3 is given with its conserved first and last residue. Each record gives: D gene, clone size, J gene, V gene, CDR3 DNA, CDR3 protein. D genes are given only for firm matches. Part of the rows lack a size; the others show once, few, many or a class for expanded clones.

>NA|once|TRBJ2-5|TRBV11-3
TGTGCCAGCAGCTTACAAGAGACCCAGTACTTC
CASSLQETQYF
>TRBD2|NA|TRBJ2-1|TRBV5-4
TGTGCCAGCAGCGCCGCCACTAGCGGGAGGAGATCTGAGCAGTTCTTC
CASSAATSGRRSEQFF
>NA|NA|TRBJ2-3|TRBV6-6
TGTGCCAGCAGTTACTCTGCCGGAATAGGCACAGATACGCAGTATTTT
CASSYSAGIGTDTQYF
>TRBD1|medium-sized|TRBJ2-2|TRBV30
TGTGCCTGGAGTGTACAGGACAGGGTTACCGGGGAGCTGTTTTTT
CAWSVQDRVTGELFF
>TRBD1|few|TRBJ2-1|TRBV5-8
TGTGCCAGCAGCCCGGGACAGGTCCTCAATGAGCAGTTCTTC
CASSPGQVLNEQFF
>NA|NA|TRBJ2-3|TRBV14
TGTGCCAGCAGCCAAGATTCCGCAGGCACTAGCACAGATACGCAGTATTTT
CASSQDSAGTSTDTQYF
>NA|NA|TRBJ2-7|TRBV3-1/TRBV3-2
TGTGCCAGCAGCCAGGCCTACGAGCAGTACTTC
CASSQAYEQYF
>NA|NA|TRBJ2-3|TRBV24-1
TGTGCCACCAGTGATCCCGGACGAGACAGCACAGATACGCAGTATTTT
CATSDPGRDSTDTQYF
>TRBD2|NA|TRBJ2-7|TRBV7-2
TGTGCCAGCAGCCGCTCTAGCGGTACCTCCTACGAGCAGTACTTC
CASSRSSGTSYEQYF
>TRBD1|NA|TRBJ2-6|TRBV6-5
TGTGCCAGCAGTTGGACAGGGGCCGGGGCCAACGTCCTGACTTTC
CASSWTGAGANVLTF
>TRBD1|NA|TRBJ2-5|TRBV29-1
TGCAGCGTTGAAGGCGTCCCGGGACAGGCCCAAGAGACCCAGTACTTC
CSVEGVPGQAQETQYF
>NA|NA|TRBJ2-2|TRBV28
TGTGCCAGCACCCCAGGCGGGGAGCTGTTTTTT
CASTPGGELFF
>TRBD2|NA|TRBJ2-7|TRBV27
TGTGCCAGCAGTACTATCCCTCGACTAGCTGCCGCCTACGAGCAGTACTTC
CASSTIPRLAAAYEQYF
>NA|NA|TRBJ1-3|TRBV14
TGTGCCAGCAGCCAAGATCTGGGGGCAAGAACCATATATTTT
CASSQDLGARTIYF
>NA|NA|TRBJ1-2|TRBV28
TGTGCCAGCAGTCCGGGACGGGCGTCTAACTATGGCTACACCTTC
CASSPGRASNYGYTF
>NA|once|TRBJ2-3|TRBV7-9
TGTGCCAGCAGCTTAGCTTTGGGGGGTGATACGCAGTATTTT
CASSLALGGDTQYF
>NA|few|TRBJ1-2|TRBV5-4
TGTGCCAGCAGCCCAGACTTGGGGCCCTATGGCTACACCTTC
CASSPDLGPYGYTF
>NA|NA|TRBJ1-4|TRBV25-1
TGTGCCAGCAGTGAATCGACCGCAACTAATGAAAAACTGTTTTTT
CASSESTATNEKLFF
>TRBD2|NA|TRBJ2-7|TRBV5-1
TGCGCCAGCAGCTTAGGTCCTAGCGGGAGTTACGAGCAGTACTTC
CASSLGPSGSYEQYF
>NA|few|TRBJ1-1|TRBV9
TGTGCCAGCAGCGGCCGCAGAGGTAACACTGAAGCTTTCTTT
CASSGRRGNTEAFF
>NA|NA|TRBJ2-1|TRBV28
TGTGCCAGCAGTCTTCGGGCGGCGTACAATGAGCAGTTCTTC
CASSLRAAYNEQFF
>NA|few|TRBJ1-6|TRBV28
TGTGCCAGCAGTTTAAGGGCTGTTTCACCCCTCCACTTT
CASSLRAVSPLHF
>TRBD1|NA|TRBJ2-7|TRBV7-7
TGTGCCAGCAGCCTAGGGACAGGGCCCACCTACGAGCAGTACTTC
CASSLGTGPTYEQYF
>NA|NA|TRBJ2-7|TRBV5-8
TGTGCCAGCAGCTTGATACAGGCGGCTACGATACAGTACTTC
CASSLIQAATIQYF
>NA|NA|TRBJ2-2|TRBV6-1
TGTGCCAGCAGTGAAGTCAGTCGGGAGAGCGGGGAGCTGTTTTTT
CASSEVSRESGELFF
>NA|NA|TRBJ2-3|TRBV2
TGTGCCAGCAGTGAAGCGCGCGCCGATACGCAGTATTTT
CASSEARADTQYF
>TRBD2|NA|TRBJ2-1|TRBV28
TGTGCCAGCAGCGGGGTTAGCGGGAGATACAATGAGCAGTTCTTC
CASSGVSGRYNEQFF
>TRBD2|NA|TRBJ2-1|TRBV27
TGTGCCAGCAGTCCCGCGCCGGGACTAGAGCAGTTCTTC
CASSPAPGLEQFF
>NA|NA|TRBJ1-4|TRBV7-2
TGTGCCAGCAGCTTAATGTGGGGTGAAAAACTGTTTTTT
CASSLMWGEKLFF
>TRBD2|NA|TRBJ2-1|TRBV7-2
TGTGCCAGCAGCTTAGAGCCTAGCGGGAGGGGAATTTACAATGAGCAGTTCTTC
CASSLEPSGRGIYNEQFF
>TRBD2|NA|TRBJ2-7|TRBV11-2
TGTGCCAGCAGCTTGAGTCGCGGACTAGCGGCCCCCTACGAGCAGTACTTC
CASSLSRGLAAPYEQYF
>NA|NA|TRBJ1-2|TRBV27
TGTGCCAGCAGTTTTCTCTCTAACGATAACTATGGCTACACCTTC
CASSFLSNDNYGYTF
>TRBD2|NA|TRBJ2-1|TRBV6-1
TGTGCCAGCAGTGAAGAGGGGGGACTAGCGGACACAAAGGAGCAGTTCTTC
CASSEEGGLADTKEQFF
>NA|NA|TRBJ2-1|TRBV14
TGTGCCAGCAGCCAAGATCAATACATTACCTACAATGAGCAGTTCTTC
CASSQDQYITYNEQFF
>NA|NA|TRBJ1-1|TRBV6-6
TGTGCCAGCAGGTTTACTCCGGGACACGGGAACACTGAAGCTTTCTTT
CASRFTPGHGNTEAFF
>TRBD2|once|TRBJ2-2|TRBV2
TGTGCCAGCAGTCTGCTAGCGGGGAAGACCGGGGAGCTGTTTTTT
CASSLLAGKTGELFF
>NA|NA|TRBJ2-2|TRBV5-1
TGCGCCAGCAGCTTGTTGGTTGGCACCGGGGAGCTGTTTTTT
CASSLLVGTGELFF
>NA|NA|TRBJ2-5|TRBV6-5
TGTGCCAGCAGTTACGGTCCGGCTCCGCAAGAGACCCAGTACTTC
CASSYGPAPQETQYF
>TRBD1|NA|TRBJ2-1|TRBV7-9
TGTGCCAGCAGTTTACAGGGGATTGAGCAGTTCTTC
CASSLQGIEQFF
>NA|NA|TRBJ2-3|TRBV10-1
TGCGCCAGCAGTGGTAGAAATTCACTGAACACAGATACGCAGTATTTT
CASSGRNSLNTDTQYF
>TRBD2|NA|TRBJ2-1|TRBV7-9
TGTGCCAGCAGCCGGGACCCGGGACTAGGGGATGAGCAGTTCTTC
CASSRDPGLGDEQFF
>NA|once|TRBJ2-3|TRBV7-2
TGTGCCAGCAGCTTCACAGATACGCAGTATTTT
CASSFTDTQYF
>NA|NA|TRBJ1-2|TRBV2
TGTGCCAGCAGTGTACCAAAGGACCGGGGCTCCCGTCAGGGGCACTATGGCTACACCTTC
CASSVPKDRGSRQGHYGYTF
>TRBD2|NA|TRBJ2-5|TRBV3-1/TRBV3-2
TGTGCCAGCAGCCAAGTGGTGACTAGCGGGGGGGAGCGGGGCCAGTACTTC
CASSQVVTSGGERGQYF
>NA|NA|TRBJ1-5|TRBV28
TGTGCCAGCAGTTCGGGCCAGCACTATCAGCCCCAGCATTTT
CASSSGQHYQPQHF
>TRBD2|NA|TRBJ2-3|TRBV28
TGTGCCAGCAGCCGATCGCAGCGGGACTTCACAGATACGCAGTATTTT
CASSRSQRDFTDTQYF
>NA|NA|TRBJ1-3|TRBV2
TGTGCCAGCAATGAGGCAGGGAAGGGAAACACCATATATTTT
CASNEAGKGNTIYF
>NA|NA|TRBJ1-2|TRBV28
TGTGCCAGCAGTGCCGGGGGTGGTATGTATGGCTACACCTTC
CASSAGGGMYGYTF
>NA|NA|TRBJ1-1|TRBV30
TGTGCCTGGAGCCACACGGGGACTGAAGCTTTCTTT
CAWSHTGTEAFF
>NA|NA|TRBJ2-3|TRBV11-2
TGTGCCAGCAGCTCCTTTTTCGGAGATACGCAGTATTTT
CASSSFFGDTQYF
>NA|NA|TRBJ2-7|TRBV28
TGTGCCAGCAGCCCCGGACCTTACGAGCAGTACTTC
CASSPGPYEQYF
>NA|NA|TRBJ2-7|TRBV7-9
TGTGCCAGCAGCTTAGAGGCTCGGGCAGATATCTCCTACGAGCAGTACTTC
CASSLEARADISYEQYF
>TRBD2|NA|TRBJ2-2|TRBV7-9
TGTGCCAGCAGCTTGGGGTTAGCGGGAGCCACCGGGGAGCTGTTTTTT
CASSLGLAGATGELFF
>NA|few|TRBJ2-2|TRBV5-1
TGCGCCAGCAGCTCCCGGGGACAGAACACCGGGGAGCTGTTTTTT
CASSSRGQNTGELFF